The subject of this entry is one T cell receptor (beta chain). Its cognate antigen is unknown. The CDR3 consists of 13 residues. Germline V gene data show CDR1 as SEHNR and CDR2 as FQNEAQ (reference sequence). Trimming took 7 bases from V and 6 from J, leaving 16 bases between them. The data originate from a study of blood T cells in healthy people across ages. Study-wide points: Donor CMV status was unknown, possibly confounding expanded clonotype changes.

Combining a sample-barcoded 5' primer with a J-beta primer mix, a second PCR ran for about 6 to 12 cycles. TCRdb reanalysed the 5' RACE reads using MiXCR and keeps one entry per CDR3 protein. The sample gives under 800,000 distinct CDR3 sequences, roughly 43% of which show up once; under 25% is in the top ten. The study isolated at least 7 million PBMCs from each sample. The gene calls are TRBV7-9 and TRBJ2-7; D may be TRBD2 (5 bases). This TCR came from a woman in her fifties or sixties in good health. The sample consisted of blood. For the CDR3, the DNA is TGTGCCAGCATCGGCCAGACCGAGGGCGAGCAGTACTTC. Translation: CASIGQTEGEQYF.